This T cell receptor (beta chain) appears in the sequencing data of a study of T cell changes during pregnancy in multiple sclerosis. Germline V CDR1 and CDR2: LNHNV, YYDKDF (reference sequence). The V end lost 1 base, the J end lost 9 bases, and 4 bases lay between the germline ends. The CDR3 spans 11 residues. The method was immunoSEQ multiplex PCR; TCRdb's version includes in-frame clones alone and lacks a portion of them. The sample carries approximately 69,000 clones, more than 85% recorded once. The chain couples TRBV15 to TRBJ2-1; D unresolved. The sequence came from a female donor in good health, enrolled as a control in a pregnancy study. The sample was CD4+ T cells from peripheral blood mononuclear cells, taken in the third trimester of pregnancy. DNA of the CDR3: TGTGCCACCAGCAGAGCGTCTGAGCAGTTCTTC. It translates to CATSRASEQFF.